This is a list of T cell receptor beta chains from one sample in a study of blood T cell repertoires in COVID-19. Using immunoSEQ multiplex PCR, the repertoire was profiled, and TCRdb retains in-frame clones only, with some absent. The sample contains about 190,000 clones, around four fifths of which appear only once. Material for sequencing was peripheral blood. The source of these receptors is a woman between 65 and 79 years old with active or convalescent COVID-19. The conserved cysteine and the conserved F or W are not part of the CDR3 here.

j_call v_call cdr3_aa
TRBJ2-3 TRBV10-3 AISAASGRVGDTQY
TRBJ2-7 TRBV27 ASSLMSGSYEQY
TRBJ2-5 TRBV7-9 ASSSWGEPETQY
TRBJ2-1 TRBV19 ASSIGLETGNEQF
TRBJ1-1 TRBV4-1 ASSQPTGRFPEAF
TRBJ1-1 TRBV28 ASRSIGQQNTEAF
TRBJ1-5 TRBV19 ASSSRGGQGITSNQPQH
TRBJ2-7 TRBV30 AWSTTGEKQY
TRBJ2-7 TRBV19 ASSMQGGTYEQY
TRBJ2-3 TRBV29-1 SGELAGGGADTQY
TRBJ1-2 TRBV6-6 ASTRSTGNGYT
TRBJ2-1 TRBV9 ASSDLLTSSYNEQF
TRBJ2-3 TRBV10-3 AISGRRGREGDTQY
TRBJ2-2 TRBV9 ASSVPKSSGTGGTGELF
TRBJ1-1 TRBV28 ASTLLLYRGRGKAQSEAF
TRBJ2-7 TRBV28 ASSLAGGGTYEQY
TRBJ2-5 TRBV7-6 ASSLGPGAQETQY
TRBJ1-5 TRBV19 ASSHPGTEQPQH
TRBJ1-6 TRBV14 ASSRGGLGSPLH
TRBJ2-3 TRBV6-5 ASSSGRVPGTDTQY
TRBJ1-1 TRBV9 ASSVGLGQQNTEAF
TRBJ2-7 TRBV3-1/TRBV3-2 ASSLTSGSSHEQY
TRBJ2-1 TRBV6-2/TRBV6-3 ASSPTSGTTPRKMEQF
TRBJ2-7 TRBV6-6 ASSLDRANYEQY
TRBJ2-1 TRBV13 ASSFQGQGDNEQF
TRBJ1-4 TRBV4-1 ASSREPLRDEKLF
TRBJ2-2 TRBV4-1 ASSLISRATGRGAGELF
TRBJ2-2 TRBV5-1 ASSGQGNTGELF
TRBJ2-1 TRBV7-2 ASSPGLAIRAEQF
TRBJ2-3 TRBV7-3 ASSSTSGVTDTQY
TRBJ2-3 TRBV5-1 ASSSGYLGTDTQY
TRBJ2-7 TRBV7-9 ASSPGQGSHEQY
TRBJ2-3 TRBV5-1 ASSIDRGSTDTQY
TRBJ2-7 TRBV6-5 ASTRTSGYYEQY
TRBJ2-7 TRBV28 ASRPGDRYEQY
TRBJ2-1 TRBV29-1 SAWTGDRDEQF
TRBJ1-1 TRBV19 ASSIMGPGNTEAF
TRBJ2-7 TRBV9 ASSVEGQGAPYEQY
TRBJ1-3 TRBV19 ASSFFTGGSGNTIY
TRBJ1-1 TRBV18 ASSPQLAGQMNTEAF
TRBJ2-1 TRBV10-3 AISESPTGGANEQF
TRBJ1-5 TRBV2 ASSPNRGLTKPQH
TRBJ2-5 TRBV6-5 ASSKAAGGGETQY
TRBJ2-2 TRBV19 ASRQITGELF
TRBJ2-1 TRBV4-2 ASSQPQGASSYNEQF
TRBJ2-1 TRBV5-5 ASSAERTGLRDEQF
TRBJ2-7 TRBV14 ASSQTKIAGGSYEQY
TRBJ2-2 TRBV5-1 ASFKGTNTGELF
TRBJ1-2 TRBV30 AWSAGTGIPYGYT
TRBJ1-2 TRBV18 ATAGQGNGYT
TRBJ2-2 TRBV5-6 ASSPGTLNTGELF
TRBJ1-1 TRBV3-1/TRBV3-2 ASSRSAGGDTEAF
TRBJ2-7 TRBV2 ASTPSIRRSYEQY
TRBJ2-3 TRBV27 ASSPIVNSGDTQY